The T cell receptor (beta chain) described here comes from a study of memory CD4+ T cells and cytomegalovirus serostatus. As for the study in general: Donors were healthy Belgian adults, some 10 CMV seropositive and about two dozen seronegative. Study-level points and caveats: Repertoires predicted CMV serostatus with median bootstrapped AUC of around 0.96.

In regard to this clone: Its target is not known. The same CDR3 arises from other DNA sequences in this sample as well.

The V end lost 2 bases, the J end lost 4 bases, and 6 bases lay between the germline ends. The germline gives CDR1 SEHNR, CDR2 FQNEAQ (reference sequence). The CDR3 covers 13 residues. The sort gate was single viable CD3+CD4+CD8-CD45RO+ cells for memory CD4+ T cells. Serum IgG to CMV pp150, pp28, p38 and p52 defined serostatus. Repertoires were generated with immunoSEQ multiplex PCR, while TCRdb's copy carries only in-frame clones and drops some. The table has roughly 86,000 clones, approximately 80% seen once. The chain carries TRBV7-9 and TRBJ1-3; D not certain. This receptor was identified in an adult in good health and CMV-seropositive. The sample comprised memory CD4+ T cells from blood. Written as DNA, the CDR3 is TGTGCCAGCAGCTTACGAAGGGGAAACACCATATATTTT. Translated: CASSLRRGNTIYF.